These 15 T cell receptor beta chains were sequenced from one sample in a study of beta chain features in type 1 diabetes. Since all of the isolated RNA was reverse transcribed, expressed TCRB transcripts were what got sequenced. The protocol was immunoSEQ multiplex PCR, while the TCRdb copy is restricted to in-frame clones and leaves out a portion. The data contain under 850,000 clones, around 15% of them singletons. The antigens these receptors bind are not known. Study observations and caveats: Within each of all four CD4+ subsets, Type 1 diabetes patients had TCRB CDR3s that were moderately but significantly shorter.

Source material: naive CD4+ T cells from blood. The receptors shown here come from a man between 18 and 35 years old with type 1 diabetes.

This clone has more than one count but fewer than ten. The rearrangement links TRBV14 to TRBJ1-2; 7 positions agree with TRBD1. The V gene end was trimmed by 1 base and the J gene end by 4 bases; junction bases not matched to a gene: 3. Per the germline V gene, CDR1 is SGHDN and CDR2 is FVKESK. This CDR3 spans 14 amino acids. CDR3 DNA: TGTGCCAGCAGCCAAGGACAGGGCGGCTATGGCTACACCTTC. Translating gives CASSQGQGGYGYTF.

The rearrangement joins TRBV18 to TRBJ1-1; TRBD1 is a possible D gene (6 bases). V was trimmed by 2 bases and J by 3 bases, leaving 19 bases between them. Germline CDR1 KGHSH, CDR2 LQKENI. The CDR3 extends over 17 amino acids. This CDR3 reads CASSPLTAGAFHTEAFF. The CDR3 DNA reads as TGTGCCAGCTCACCATTGACCGCGGGGGCTTTTCACACTGAAGCTTTCTTT. Variable domain in full (rest from reference TRBV18 and TRBJ1-1): NAGVMQNPRHLVRRRGQEARLRCSPMKGHSHVYWYRQLPEEGLKFMVYLQKENIIDESGMPKERFSAEFPKEGPSILRIQQVVRGDSAAYFCASSPLTAGAFHTEAFFGQGTRLTVV.

The chain has TRBV29-1 and TRBJ1-1; 9 bases fit TRBD1. This CDR3 spans 13 amino acids. V lost 7 bases to trimming and J lost 2 bases; unmatched junction nucleotides: 5. The germline gives CDR1 SQVTM, CDR2 ANQGSEA. This chain's CDR3 is CSAGDRANTEAFF. CDR3 nucleotide sequence: TGCAGCGCCGGGGACAGGGCAAACACTGAAGCTTTCTTT.

This clone was recorded only once. Additional DNA sequences in this sample encode the identical CDR3. This chain joins TRBV6-5 and TRBJ1-5, with D possibly matching TRBD1 (5 bases). Germline V lookup: CDR1 MNHEY, CDR2 SVGAGI. V shed 6 bases and J shed 4 bases, with 7 bases lying between them. This CDR3 region has 12 residues. Here the CDR3 reads CASRSGNQPQHF. CDR3 bases: TGTGCCAGCAGGTCAGGGAATCAGCCCCAGCATTTT.

This clone was observed a few times. This chain's CDR3 is CASSQPGTGMNTEAFF. CDR3 bases: TGTGCCAGCAGCCAGCCCGGGACAGGGATGAACACTGAAGCTTTCTTT. The rearrangement uses TRBV14 and TRBJ1-1, with 9 bases lining up with TRBD1. The CDR3 sequence is 16 residues long. Losses at the gene ends were 3 bases for V and 0 bases for J; bases not matched to a gene: 5. Germline CDR1 reads SGHDN; CDR2 reads FVKESK. Filled out from reference TRBV14 and TRBJ1-1, the complete variable domain reads EAGVTQFPSHSVIEKGQTVTLRCDPISGHDNLYWYRRVMGKEIKFLLHFVKESKQDESGMPNNRFLAERTGGTYSTLKVQPAELEDSGVYFCASSQPGTGMNTEAFFGQGTRLTVV.

A few counts support this clone. The chain has TRBV9 and TRBJ1-1; TRBD1 aligns across 9 bases. CDR1 is SGDLS, CDR2 YYNGEE, per germline. Trimming removed 3 bases from V and 2 bases from J; junction bases left unmatched: 5. The CDR3 spans 15 residues. The CDR3 DNA is TGTGCCAGCAGCGGGGGACAGGGCGGTAACACTGAAGCTTTCTTT. It yields the protein CASSGGQGGNTEAFF.

The chain employs TRBV9 and TRBJ2-2; the D call may be TRBD1 or TRBD2 (5 bases each). Per the germline V gene, CDR1 is SGDLS and CDR2 is YYNGEE. The length of the CDR3 is 15 residues. Between the trimmed V and J ends, which lost 4 bases and 7 bases, there was a span of 17 bases. CDR3 coding DNA: TGTGCCAGCAGCTACGGGACCGGTTTTGTCGGGGAGCTGTTTTTT. Translating it yields CASSYGTGFVGELFF.

The V call is TRBV30, the J call TRBJ1-4, with 8 bases aligning to TRBD1. This CDR3 spans 16 amino acids. The germline gives CDR1 GTSNPN, CDR2 SVGIG (reference sequence). After removal of 7 bases from V and 5 bases from J, the junction contained 15 bases not matched to a gene. The chain's CDR3 is CALSGQPGQENEKLFF. The CDR3 nucleotides read TGTGCCTTGAGCGGACAACCGGGACAGGAGAATGAAAAACTGTTTTTT.

The chain is built from TRBV7-2 and TRBJ2-3; D is possibly TRBD2 (5 bases). The V gene's germline CDR1 is SGHTA and CDR2 FQGNSA. This CDR3 region has 15 residues. The V and J ends lost 0 bases and 6 bases respectively, with 13 bases between them. The CDR3 sequence is CASSLAQRVTDTQYF. CDR3 coding DNA: TGTGCCAGCAGCTTAGCCCAGAGGGTTACGGATACGCAGTATTTT. Combining the CDR3 with reference TRBV7-2 and TRBJ2-3 gives the whole variable domain GAGVSQSPSNKVTEKGKDVELRCDPISGHTALYWYRQSLGQGLEFLIYFQGNSAPDKSGLPSDRFSAERTGGSVSTLTIQRTQQEDSAVYLCASSLAQRVTDTQYFGPGTRLTVL.

This clone appeared a few times. The V and J genes are TRBV4-1 and TRBJ1-4, with 9 bases lining up with TRBD1. V lost 4 bases and J lost 2; bases outside the gene matches: 5. Germline V gene sequence: CDR1 MGHRA, CDR2 YSYEKL. This CDR3 is built from 16 residues. DNA of the CDR3: TGCGCCAGCAGCCCCGGGACAGGGTCGACTAATGAAAAACTGTTTTTT. The encoded protein is CASSPGTGSTNEKLFF.

In this sample, this clone turned up a few times. The gene calls are TRBV28 and TRBJ1-3; D ambiguous. This CDR3 has 16 residues. Trimming cost V 4 bases and J 4 bases, with 17 bases left between them. CDR1 MDHEN and CDR2 SYDVKM come from the germline V gene. DNA for the CDR3: TGTGCCAGCAGTTCCCCGGCGGAAGGGAGGGGAAACACCATATATTTT. Translation: CASSSPAEGRGNTIYF.

The CDR3 region is CAWSFYSGNTIYF. In DNA, the CDR3 is TGTGCCTGGAGTTTCTACTCTGGAAACACCATATATTTT. The rearrangement joins TRBV30 to TRBJ1-3, with D hard to call. Per germline, CDR1 GTSNPN and CDR2 SVGIG (reference sequence). The V gene lost 2 bases and the J gene lost 0 bases, with 5 bases spanning the gap. This CDR3 has 13 residues.

This clone turned up a few times. J is TRBJ1-1 and V is TRBV5-1; D is possibly TRBD1 (6 bases). Trimming shortened V by 1 base and J by 5 bases, and 12 bases separated the two germline ends. Germline V gene data show CDR1 as SGHRS and CDR2 as YFSETQ. The CDR3 has 14 amino acids. CDR3 region: CASSLNRRGTEAFF. The CDR3 nucleotides read TGCGCCAGCAGCTTGAACCGGAGGGGGACTGAAGCTTTCTTT.

Only a few counts were recorded for this clone. The chain combines TRBV10-2 with TRBJ2-6, with D possibly called TRBD1 or TRBD2 (5 bases each). CDR3 length equals 16 residues. The germline CDR1 and CDR2 sequences are WSHSY and SAAADI. Trimming took off 3 bases at V and 4 bases at J, with 13 bases between the two ends. CDR3 nucleotides: TGCGCCAGCAGTGAACGGAGAGGGGTCGGGGCCAACGTCCTGACTTTC. Translating it yields CASSERRGVGANVLTF.

The V call is TRBV27, the J call TRBJ1-1; D is unclear. This CDR3 is built from 12 residues. CDR1 MNHEY and CDR2 SMNVEV come from the germline V gene (reference sequence). With 4 bases removed from V and 9 bases from J, the gap between germline ends came to 12 bases. The CDR3 region has the DNA TGTGCCAGCAGTTCCCCGGGAACTCAAGCTTTCTTT. It codes for CASSSPGTQAFF.